This T cell receptor (beta chain) was obtained from a study of cytomegalovirus exposure and HLA in healthy donors. Overall study results and limits: The study put 150 to 200 TCR beta chains on its list as cytomegalovirus-associated.

Donors sampled were nominally healthy, though unrecorded immune exposures were likely. With 5 bases removed from V and 14 bases from J, the gap between germline ends came to 24 bases. Germline CDR1 reads SEHNR; CDR2 reads FQNEAQ (reference sequence). CDR3 length: 15 residues. Vbeta (60) and Jbeta (13) primers were used in the PCR. Libraries were prepared by immunoSEQ multiplex PCR; TCRdb keeps only in-frame clonotypes and omits some of them. The sample holds 110,000 or so clones, 70% to 80% seen once. Remarks on this clone: The antigen remains undetermined.

The sequencing sample was made of PBMCs. V usage is TRBV7-9 and J usage is TRBJ1-4, with D perhaps matching TRBD1 (5 bases). This TCR was sampled from a woman aged 25 to 39 in good health and CMV-seropositive. CDR3 nucleotide sequence: TGTGCCAGCAGCCCAACCACGGGGGTACACCACAGGCTGTTTTTT. Encoded protein: CASSPTTGVHHRLFF.